This TCR beta chain was recorded in a study of CD8+ T cells in alopecia areata. Treatment of the sample: oral pan-JAK inhibitor, 5-10 mg twice daily. Study results and caveats: Scalp data also include sequences from resident alphabeta T cells of normal skin.

RNA extraction was followed by reverse transcription into cDNA, which acted as the sequencing template. Clones were sequenced by immunoSEQ multiplex PCR, and TCRdb holds only the in-frame ones, with some missing. The sample records 150,000 to 200,000 clones, less than 70% being singletons. Comments on this clone: The antigen is undetermined.

The CDR3 covers 12 residues. Per germline, CDR1 MNHEY and CDR2 SVGAGI. The V gene lost 5 bases and the J gene lost 3 bases, with 8 bases spanning the gap. Sequenced material: CD4+ T cells sorted from blood, taken at week 24, from a patient treated with tofacitinib. This sequence originates from a human donor with alopecia areata. The rearrangement uses TRBV6-5 and TRBJ2-7; D perhaps matches TRBD1 (5 bases). CDR3 nucleotides: TGTGCCAGCAGTGACCAGGGCTACGAGCAGTACTTC. This codes for CASSDQGYEQYF.